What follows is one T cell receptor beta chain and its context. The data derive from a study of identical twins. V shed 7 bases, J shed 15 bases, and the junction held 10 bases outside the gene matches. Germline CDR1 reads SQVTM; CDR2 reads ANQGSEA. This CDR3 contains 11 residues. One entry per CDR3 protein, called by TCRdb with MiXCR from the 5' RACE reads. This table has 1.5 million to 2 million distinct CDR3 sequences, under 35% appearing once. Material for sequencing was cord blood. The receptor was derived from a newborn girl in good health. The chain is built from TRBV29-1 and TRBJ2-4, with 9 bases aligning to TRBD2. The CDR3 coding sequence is TGCAGCGCCACCTTAGCGGGGGAGCGGTACTTC. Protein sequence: CSATLAGERYF.